Detailed here is one TCR beta chain. Germline V gene data show CDR1 as SGHVS and CDR2 as FQNEAQ. V was trimmed by 3 bases and J by 3 bases, leaving 11 bases between them. This CDR3 has 15 amino acids. The sample is drawn from a study of T cell changes during pregnancy in multiple sclerosis. Produced via immunoSEQ multiplex PCR; TCRdb's table is partial and in-frame only. There are tens of thousands of clones in the sample; almost 90% occur only once, and under 1.5% lies in the top ten. This chain uses TRBV7-8 with TRBJ2-2; a weak D match, TRBD1 (6 bases). The clonotype was recovered from a female donor in good health, enrolled as a control in a pregnancy study. The sequencing here drew on peripheral blood, taken in the first trimester of pregnancy. This CDR3 is CASSLRTEHTGELFF. As DNA, the CDR3 is TGTGCCAGCAGCTTGCGGACAGAGCACACCGGGGAGCTGTTTTTT.